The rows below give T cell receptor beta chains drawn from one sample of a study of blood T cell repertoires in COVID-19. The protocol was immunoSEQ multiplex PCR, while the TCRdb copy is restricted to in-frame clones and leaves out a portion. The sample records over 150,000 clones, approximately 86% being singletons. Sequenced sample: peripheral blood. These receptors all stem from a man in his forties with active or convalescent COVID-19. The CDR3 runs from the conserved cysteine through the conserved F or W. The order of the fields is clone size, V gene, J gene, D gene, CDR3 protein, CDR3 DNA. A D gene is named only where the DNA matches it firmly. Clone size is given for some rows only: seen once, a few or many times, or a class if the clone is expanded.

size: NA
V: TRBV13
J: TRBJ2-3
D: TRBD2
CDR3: CASSLGTSGRSDTQYF
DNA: TGTGCCAGCAGCTTAGGGACTAGCGGAAGGTCGGATACGCAGTATTTT

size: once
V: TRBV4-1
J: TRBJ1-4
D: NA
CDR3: CASSQVGVGGEKLFF
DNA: TGCGCCAGCAGCCAAGTGGGAGTGGGTGGTGAAAAACTGTTTTTT

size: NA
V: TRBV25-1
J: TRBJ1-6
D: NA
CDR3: CASSEYGQTNSPLHF
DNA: TGTGCCAGCAGTGAATATGGACAGACCAATTCACCCCTCCACTTT

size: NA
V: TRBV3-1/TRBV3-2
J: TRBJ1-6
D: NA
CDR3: CASSQDLWAPLHF
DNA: TGTGCCAGCAGCCAAGATCTCTGGGCGCCCCTCCACTTT

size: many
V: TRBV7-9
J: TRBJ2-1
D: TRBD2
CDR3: CASSLAERGDNEQFF
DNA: TGTGCCAGCAGCTTAGCCGAGCGGGGCGACAATGAGCAGTTCTTC

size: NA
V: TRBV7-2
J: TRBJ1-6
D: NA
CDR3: CASSLALTGSTGSPLHF
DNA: TGTGCCAGCAGCTTGGCCCTGACAGGCTCTACGGGTTCACCCCTCCACTTT

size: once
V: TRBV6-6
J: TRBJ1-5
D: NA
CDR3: CASSYTMAGGNQPQHF
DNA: TGTGCCAGCAGTTACACCATGGCAGGGGGCAATCAGCCCCAGCATTTT

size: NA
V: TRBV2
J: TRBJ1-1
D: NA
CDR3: CATRGGSTEAFF
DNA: TGTGCCACCAGGGGAGGGAGCACTGAAGCTTTCTTT

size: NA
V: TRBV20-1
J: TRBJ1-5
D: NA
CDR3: CSASTGSNQPQHF
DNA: TGCAGTGCTAGTACAGGGAGCAATCAGCCCCAGCATTTT

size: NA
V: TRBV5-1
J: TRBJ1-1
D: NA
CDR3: CASSLASGGGGTEAFF
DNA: TGCGCCAGCAGCTTGGCCTCGGGAGGAGGTGGGACTGAAGCTTTCTTT

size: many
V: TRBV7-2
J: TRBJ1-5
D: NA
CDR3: CASSPSNPWEPQHF
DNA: TGTGCCAGCAGTCCTAGCAACCCCTGGGAGCCCCAGCATTTT

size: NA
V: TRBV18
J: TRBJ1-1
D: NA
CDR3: CASSREQVVNTEAFF
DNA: TGTGCCAGCTCACGAGAACAGGTCGTCAACACTGAAGCTTTCTTT

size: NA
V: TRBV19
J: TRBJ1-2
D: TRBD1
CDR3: CASTWTGLSSYTF
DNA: TGTGCCAGTACCTGGACAGGGCTCTCAAGCTACACCTTC

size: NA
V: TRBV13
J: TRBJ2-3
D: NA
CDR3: CASSLRTGDYTDTQYF
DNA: TGTGCCAGCTCCCTCCGGACGGGGGATTACACAGATACGCAGTATTTT

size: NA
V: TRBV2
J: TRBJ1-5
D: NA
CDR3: CASNQARDSNQPQHF
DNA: TGTGCCAGCAACCAAGCCAGGGATAGCAATCAGCCCCAGCATTTT

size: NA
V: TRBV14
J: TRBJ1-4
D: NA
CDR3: CASSQRGTNEKLFF
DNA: TGTGCCAGCAGCCAACGGGGGACTAATGAAAAACTGTTTTTT

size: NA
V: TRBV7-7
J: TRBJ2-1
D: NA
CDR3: CASSRGAIQDFNEQFF
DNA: TGTGCTAGCAGCCGCGGGGCGATTCAGGATTTCAATGAGCAGTTCTTC

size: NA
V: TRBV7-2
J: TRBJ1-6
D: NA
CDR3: CASSPGGGSSPLHF
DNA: TGTGCCAGCAGCCCCGGGGGGGGGAGCTCACCCCTCCACTTT

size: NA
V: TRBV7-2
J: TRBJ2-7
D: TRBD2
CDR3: CASSRSGTSNYEQYF
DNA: TGTGCCAGCAGCCGCTCCGGGACTAGCAACTACGAGCAGTACTTC

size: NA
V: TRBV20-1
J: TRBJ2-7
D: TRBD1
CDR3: CSATGGGEQYF
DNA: TGCAGTGCTACAGGGGGCGGCGAGCAGTACTTC

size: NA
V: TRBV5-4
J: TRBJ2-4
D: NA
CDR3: CASSRIEWAGAKNIQYF
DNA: TGTGCCAGCAGCCGCATCGAATGGGCGGGTGCCAAAAACATTCAGTACTTC

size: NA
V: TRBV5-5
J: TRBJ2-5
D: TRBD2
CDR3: CASSLVWTSHQYF
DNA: TGTGCCAGCAGCTTGGTCTGGACTAGTCACCAGTACTTC

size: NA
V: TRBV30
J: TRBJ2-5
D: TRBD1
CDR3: CARGGQGARETQYF
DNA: TGTGCCCGAGGGGGACAGGGGGCACGGGAGACCCAGTACTTC

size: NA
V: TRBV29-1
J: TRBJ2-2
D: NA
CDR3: CSGYGDTGELFF
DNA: TGCAGCGGTTACGGGGACACCGGGGAGCTGTTTTTT

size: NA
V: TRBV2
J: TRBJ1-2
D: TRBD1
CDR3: CASSEFRGRGYTF
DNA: TGTGCCAGCAGTGAGTTCAGGGGGCGTGGCTACACCTTC

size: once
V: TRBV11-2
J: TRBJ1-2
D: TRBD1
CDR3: CASSDDRVSYTF
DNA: TGTGCCAGCAGCGATGACAGGGTGAGCTACACCTTC

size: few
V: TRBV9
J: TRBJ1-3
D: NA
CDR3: CASSVGGVTGNTIYF
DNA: TGTGCCAGCAGCGTAGGGGGAGTGACTGGAAACACCATATATTTT

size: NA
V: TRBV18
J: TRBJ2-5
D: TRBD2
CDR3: CASSPPASGQETQYF
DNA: TGTGCCAGCTCACCACCGGCTAGCGGCCAAGAGACCCAGTACTTC

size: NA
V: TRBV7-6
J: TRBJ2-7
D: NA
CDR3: CASSLEFSGGGFEQYF
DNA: TGTGCCAGCAGCTTAGAGTTCTCGGGCGGGGGCTTCGAGCAGTACTTC

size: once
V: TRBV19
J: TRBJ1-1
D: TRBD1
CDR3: CASRTGVAEAFF
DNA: TGTGCCAGTAGAACAGGGGTTGCTGAAGCTTTCTTT

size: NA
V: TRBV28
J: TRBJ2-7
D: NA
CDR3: CASSATGTLPYEQYF
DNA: TGTGCCAGCAGTGCCACCGGGACACTTCCCTACGAGCAGTACTTC

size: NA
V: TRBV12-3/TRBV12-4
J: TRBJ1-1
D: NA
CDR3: CASSLSSPEAFF
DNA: TGTGCCAGCAGTTTGAGTAGCCCTGAAGCTTTCTTT

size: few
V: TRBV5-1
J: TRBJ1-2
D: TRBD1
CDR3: CASSNENRGQGYTF
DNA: TGCGCCAGCAGCAATGAAAACAGGGGTCAAGGCTACACCTTC

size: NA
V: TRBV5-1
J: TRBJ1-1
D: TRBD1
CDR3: CASSGGTGNTEAFF
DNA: TGCGCCAGCAGCGGGGGGACAGGGAACACTGAAGCTTTCTTT

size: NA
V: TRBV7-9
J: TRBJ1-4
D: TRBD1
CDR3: CASSFDRANEKLFF
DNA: TGTGCCAGCAGCTTCGACAGGGCCAATGAAAAACTGTTTTTT

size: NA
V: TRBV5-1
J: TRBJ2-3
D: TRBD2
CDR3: CASSLESRGLALLWGTDTQYF
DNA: TGCGCCAGCAGCTTGGAATCCCGGGGACTAGCCCTTTTATGGGGCACAGATACGCAGTATTTT

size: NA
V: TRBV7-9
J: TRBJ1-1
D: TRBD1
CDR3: CASSTGQGAFF
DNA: TGTGCCAGCAGCACAGGACAGGGAGCTTTCTTT

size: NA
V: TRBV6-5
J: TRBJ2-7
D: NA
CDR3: CASTGHGADEQYF
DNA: TGTGCCAGCACGGGACACGGAGCTGACGAGCAGTACTTC

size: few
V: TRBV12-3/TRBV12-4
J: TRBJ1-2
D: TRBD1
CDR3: CASRGTGEGYTF
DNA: TGTGCCAGCAGAGGGACAGGCGAAGGCTACACCTTC

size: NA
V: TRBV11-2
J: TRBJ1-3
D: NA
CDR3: CASSLTGTNTIYF
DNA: TGTGCCAGCAGCTTAACAGGAACTAACACCATATATTTT

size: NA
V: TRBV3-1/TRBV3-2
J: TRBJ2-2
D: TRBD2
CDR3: CASSRGAGGPGELFF
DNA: TGTGCCAGCAGCCGTGGAGCGGGGGGGCCGGGGGAGCTGTTTTTT

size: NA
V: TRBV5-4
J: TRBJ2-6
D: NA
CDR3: CASSSRSSGANVLTF
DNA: TGTGCCAGCAGCTCACGTAGCTCTGGGGCCAACGTCCTGACTTTC

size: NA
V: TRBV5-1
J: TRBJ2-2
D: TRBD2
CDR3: CASSLGSGSDTGELFF
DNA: TGCGCCAGCAGCTTGGGAAGCGGGAGCGACACCGGGGAGCTGTTTTTT

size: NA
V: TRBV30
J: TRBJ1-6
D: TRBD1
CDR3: CAWNPGTDNSPLHF
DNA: TGTGCCTGGAATCCCGGGACAGATAATTCACCCCTCCACTTT

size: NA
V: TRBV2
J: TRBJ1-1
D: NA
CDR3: CASSASRSNTEAFF
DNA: TGTGCCAGCAGTGCAAGCCGAAGCAACACTGAAGCTTTCTTT

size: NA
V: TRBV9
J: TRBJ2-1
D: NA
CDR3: CASSVVGGESYNEQFF
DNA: TGTGCCAGCAGCGTCGTGGGGGGAGAGTCTTACAATGAGCAGTTCTTC